This TCR beta chain comes out of a study of T-cell memory formation after mild COVID-19. This clonotype occurred many times. The antigen remains unidentified. TCR alpha and TCR beta cDNA libraries carrying sample barcodes and UMIs came from 5'RACE with constant-segment primers. One entry per CDR3 protein, called by TCRdb with MiXCR from the 5' RACE reads. The sample has 100,000 to 150,000 distinct CDR3 sequences; over 15% are singletons. Study results and limitations: Day 15 to 85 contractors were CD4/CD8 balanced; later expanders leaned CD4+.

V was clipped by 2 bases and J by 6 bases, with 14 bases between them. The CDR3 covers 15 residues. In germline, CDR1 is SGHRS, CDR2 YFSETQ. This TCR derives from a man younger than 35 who had mild COVID-19 (a few samples of this study predate the infection). Cell type and time point are not known. This rearrangement joins TRBV5-1 to TRBJ1-4; D gene ambiguous. Sequencing was carried out using PBMCs or a T cell subset sorted from them (not recorded which). The CDR3, as DNA: TGCGCCAGCAGCTTCTTTCCCGGTGAGGATGAAAAACTGTTTTTT. This encodes CASSFFPGEDEKLFF.